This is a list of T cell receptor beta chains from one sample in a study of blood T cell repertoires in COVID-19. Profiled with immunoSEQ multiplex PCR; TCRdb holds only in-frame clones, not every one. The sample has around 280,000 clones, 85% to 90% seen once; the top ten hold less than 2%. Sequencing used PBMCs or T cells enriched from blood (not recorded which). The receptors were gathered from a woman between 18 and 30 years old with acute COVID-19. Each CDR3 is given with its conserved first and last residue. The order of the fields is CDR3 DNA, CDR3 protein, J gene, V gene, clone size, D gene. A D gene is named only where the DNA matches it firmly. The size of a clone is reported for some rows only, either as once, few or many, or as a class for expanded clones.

TGTGCCAGCAGCCTTCCGACAGGGAACCGCCGTGGCGAAAAAGGAAAACTGTTTTTT,CASSLPTGNRRGEKGKLFF,TRBJ1-4,TRBV19,-,TRBD1
TGTGCCACCAGCAGAGATCGGCGGACAGTGAACACTGAAGCTTTCTTT,CATSRDRRTVNTEAFF,TRBJ1-1,TRBV15,-,-
TGTGCCAGCAGCTTAAGCGCCTTATACACAGATACGCAGTATTTT,CASSLSALYTDTQYF,TRBJ2-3,TRBV7-2,once,-
TGCAGTGCTCTGACTACCGCGACCCAGTACTTC,CSALTTATQYF,TRBJ2-5,TRBV20-1,-,-
TGTGCCAGCAGCTTAACCGCGACTCTCACAGATACGCAGTATTTT,CASSLTATLTDTQYF,TRBJ2-3,TRBV7-2,-,-
TGCAGCGTTGTACGGCGGGAGCAGGAGACCCAGTACTTC,CSVVRREQETQYF,TRBJ2-5,TRBV29-1,-,TRBD2
TGTGCCAGCAGCCCCCCTAGGTCGAACACCGGGGAGCTGTTTTTT,CASSPPRSNTGELFF,TRBJ2-2,TRBV5-4,-,-
TGTGCCAGCAGCCAAGTCAGGGATTCTGGCTACACCTTC,CASSQVRDSGYTF,TRBJ1-2,TRBV14,-,-
TGCGCCAGCCGCAGCTACGGGGATGAAAAACTGTTTTTT,CASRSYGDEKLFF,TRBJ1-4,TRBV5-1,-,-
TGTGCCAGCATTAAGGGGGCTAGAAACCAAGAGACCCAGTACTTC,CASIKGARNQETQYF,TRBJ2-5,TRBV7-9,-,TRBD1
TGTGCCACCAGCGGGACAGGCCCCGTCGGGGAGCAGTACTTC,CATSGTGPVGEQYF,TRBJ2-7,TRBV24-1,-,TRBD1
TGTGCCAGCAGCCCCGGGACAGGGGTACCCACCGGGGAGCTGTTTTTT,CASSPGTGVPTGELFF,TRBJ2-2,TRBV7-6,-,TRBD1
TGCGCCAGCAGCTTGGGGGACTTGCCTGAGCAGTTCTTC,CASSLGDLPEQFF,TRBJ2-1,TRBV5-1,-,-
TGTGCCAGCAGCCAATTAAACACTGAAGCTTTCTTT,CASSQLNTEAFF,TRBJ1-1,TRBV3-1/TRBV3-2,-,-
TGTGCCTGGAGTGTTCCTGGGCTTACAGGCCCGTCGGACACCGGGGAGCTGTTTTTT,CAWSVPGLTGPSDTGELFF,TRBJ2-2,TRBV30,-,-
TGTGCCTGGAGTTGGGACAGCACTAATGAAAAACTGTTTTTT,CAWSWDSTNEKLFF,TRBJ1-4,TRBV30,-,TRBD1
TGCGCCAGCAGCTTGGAGGGGGCTAGCAATCAGCCCCAGCATTTT,CASSLEGASNQPQHF,TRBJ1-5,TRBV5-1,-,TRBD1
TGCGCCAGCAGCTCTGGGACAGGGGGCCGGAGCACAGATACGCAGTATTTT,CASSSGTGGRSTDTQYF,TRBJ2-3,TRBV5-1,-,TRBD1
TGCGCCAGCAGCCAGTCCGCGGGACCACAGTACTTC,CASSQSAGPQYF,TRBJ2-7,TRBV4-1,-,-
TGTGCCAGCAGTGAATTGCCTAGCGGGAGTGGGACCCAGTACTTC,CASSELPSGSGTQYF,TRBJ2-5,TRBV2,-,TRBD2
TGCTCTACGGAGTTCTTGGGCACAGATACGCAGTATTTT,CSTEFLGTDTQYF,TRBJ2-3,TRBV28,-,-
TGTGCCAGCAACGTCCCCGGGACAGGTAATCAGCCCCAGCATTTT,CASNVPGTGNQPQHF,TRBJ1-5,TRBV28,-,TRBD1
TGTGCCAGCCGAAGGTTACAGGGCCCCTACAATGAGCAGTTCTTC,CASRRLQGPYNEQFF,TRBJ2-1,TRBV11-2,-,-
TGTGCCAGCAGCTCCTCGGGGGGCGATGGCTACACCTTC,CASSSSGGDGYTF,TRBJ1-2,TRBV7-9,-,-
TGTGCCAGTAGTATTCCGTTGGGGGCCAGGGTCTTTACCGGGGAGCTGTTTTTT,CASSIPLGARVFTGELFF,TRBJ2-2,TRBV19,-,-
TGTGCCACCAGAGGACAGGGGGAGTTGGATGAGCAGTTCTTC,CATRGQGELDEQFF,TRBJ2-1,TRBV24-1,-,TRBD1
TGTGCCAGCAGTGAAGCCGAAGGAGGAGGGGGCGGGGCAGATACGCAGTATTTT,CASSEAEGGGGGADTQYF,TRBJ2-3,TRBV2,-,-
TGTGCCAGCAGCTTAGCCACAGGGAACTATGGCTACACCTTC,CASSLATGNYGYTF,TRBJ1-2,TRBV7-2,once,-
TGTGCCAGCAGCTTAGTAGTCCTCTCTGGAAACACCATATATTTT,CASSLVVLSGNTIYF,TRBJ1-3,TRBV11-2,-,-
TGTGCCAGCAGCTTATCAAGGAGGGGGCTCTCTGGAAACACCATATATTTT,CASSLSRRGLSGNTIYF,TRBJ1-3,TRBV27,-,TRBD1
TGCAGCGCCCGCGACAGGGTTAGCACAGATACGCAGTATTTT,CSARDRVSTDTQYF,TRBJ2-3,TRBV29-1,-,TRBD1
TGCGCCAGCAGTGTGTCTAGCTTTTACTCCTACGAGCAGTACTTC,CASSVSSFYSYEQYF,TRBJ2-7,TRBV5-1,-,-
TGTGCCTGGAGCCGTGGGGGCATTACCACAGATACGCAGTATTTT,CAWSRGGITTDTQYF,TRBJ2-3,TRBV30,once,-
TGCGCCAGCAGCCGAGCACCCCGGACAGGGACGAACACTGAAGCTTTCTTT,CASSRAPRTGTNTEAFF,TRBJ1-1,TRBV4-1,once,TRBD1
TGTGCCAGCAGCTCCAGGACTTCATCGGCCACAGATACGCAGTATTTT,CASSSRTSSATDTQYF,TRBJ2-3,TRBV5-4,-,-
TGTGCCACCAGTGATTTTGGACAGGGGGCCCAAGAGACCCAGTACTTC,CATSDFGQGAQETQYF,TRBJ2-5,TRBV24-1,-,TRBD1
TGTGCCAGCAGCTTAGGGGGACAGTCGGACACTGAAGCTTTCTTT,CASSLGGQSDTEAFF,TRBJ1-1,TRBV7-6,-,TRBD1
TGTGCCAGCAGCTTAGTTGCGACACCCGCCCACGAGCAGTACTTC,CASSLVATPAHEQYF,TRBJ2-7,TRBV7-9,-,-
TGCGCCAGCAGCCAAGGTACAGGGTTTGGTGAAAAACTGTTTTTT,CASSQGTGFGEKLFF,TRBJ1-4,TRBV4-3,-,-
TGTGCCAGCAGTGAAACCCGGGGAAGCTCTGGAAACACCATATATTTT,CASSETRGSSGNTIYF,TRBJ1-3,TRBV6-1,-,-
TGTGCCAGCAGCGCCATTCCGGGACTCGCTTCCTACAATGAGCAGTTCTTC,CASSAIPGLASYNEQFF,TRBJ2-1,TRBV7-3,-,-